These 23 T cell receptor beta chains were all obtained from the same sample, sequenced in a study of blood T cell repertoires in COVID-19. The table came from immunoSEQ multiplex PCR; TCRdb's copy has only in-frame clones and leaves some out. The profile shows fewer than 300,000 clones, approximately 92% of them singletons. The sequencing sample was made of PBMCs or T cells enriched from blood (not recorded which). These receptors originate from a woman younger than 45 who had recovered from COVID-19.

J is TRBJ2-3 and V is TRBV27; 8 positions match TRBD2. The CDR3 sequence is 18 residues long. V lost 1 base, J lost 1 base, and 10 bases stayed unmatched. The germline V gene has CDR1 MNHEY and CDR2 SMNVEV (reference sequence). This CDR3 is CASSLWPDSGGRTDTQYF. The CDR3 nucleotides read TGTGCCAGCAGTTTATGGCCCGACAGCGGGGGACGCACAGATACGCAGTATTTT.

In this sample, this clone turned up once. The rearrangement joins TRBV6-1 to TRBJ2-1; 8 bases match TRBD2. The CDR3 length is 14 residues. Germline CDR1 is MNHNS and CDR2 is SASEGT. The V gene end was trimmed by 2 bases and the J gene end by 4 bases; junction bases not matched to a gene: 1. In DNA, the CDR3 is TGTGCCAGCAGTGAACGGGGGGGTTACAATGAGCAGTTCTTC. It specifies CASSERGGYNEQFF.

The J gene is TRBJ2-7, the V gene TRBV7-9; 7 bases are a match to TRBD1. Germline V gene data show CDR1 as SEHNR and CDR2 as FQNEAQ (reference sequence). The V gene end was trimmed by 4 bases and the J gene end by 4 bases; junction bases not matched to a gene: 10. CDR3 length equals 15 residues. The CDR3 here is CASSSFRDSSYEQYF. CDR3 DNA: TGTGCCAGCAGCTCCTTCCGGGACAGCTCTTACGAGCAGTACTTC.

The chain has TRBV7-9 and TRBJ2-1; TRBD1 aligns across 7 bases. CDR1 is SEHNR, CDR2 FQNEAQ, per germline (reference sequence). The CDR3 runs 15 residues. J was trimmed by 3 bases and V by 7 bases; bases with no gene match: 9. This chain's CDR3 is CASTQGDSGYNEQFF. The CDR3 DNA sequence: TGTGCCAGCACCCAGGGGGATTCGGGCTACAATGAGCAGTTCTTC.

Note on this clone: This sample also contains other DNA sequences that code for the same CDR3. The J gene is TRBJ1-2, the V gene TRBV28; 8 positions agree with TRBD1. This CDR3 spans 14 amino acids. Trimming took 5 bases from V and 6 from J; bases not matched to a gene: 8. Looked up from germline, CDR1 is MDHEN and CDR2 is SYDVKM. CDR3 DNA: TGTGCCAGCAGTCTAGGACAGGGAATGGATGGCTACACCTTC. It encodes CASSLGQGMDGYTF.

This clone occurred once. CDR3 DNA: TGTGCCAGTTGGGACAGGGCCCCAATCGGCTACACCTTC. It is translated as CASWDRAPIGYTF. The rearrangement uses TRBV28 and TRBJ1-2; 9 nucleotides agree with TRBD1. In germline, CDR1 is MDHEN, CDR2 SYDVKM. The CDR3 covers 13 residues. J lost 8 bases, V lost 9 bases, and 10 bases had no gene match.

V and J are TRBV19 and TRBJ1-3, with 7 bases aligning to TRBD1. Per germline, CDR1 LNHDA and CDR2 SQIVND (reference sequence). V was clipped by 3 bases and J by 1 base; unmatched bases: 9. The CDR3 length is 17 residues. CDR3 sequence: CASSIRTGKGSGNTIYF. The CDR3 DNA reads as TGTGCCAGTAGTATCCGGACAGGCAAAGGGTCTGGAAACACCATATATTTT.

The rearrangement joins TRBV4-3 to TRBJ1-1, with a tentative D call TRBD1 (5 bases). The V end lost 1 base, the J end lost 3 bases, and 12 bases lay between the germline ends. Per germline, CDR1 LGHNA and CDR2 YSLEER. This CDR3 comprises 15 residues. CDR3 bases: TGCGCCAGCAGCCAAGTTGGTGGGGGGTACACTGAAGCTTTCTTT. Protein product: CASSQVGGGYTEAFF.

The chain has TRBV28 and TRBJ2-4; D is perhaps TRBD2 (5 bases). The V gene's germline CDR1 is MDHEN and CDR2 SYDVKM. The length of the CDR3 is 15 residues. Trimming shortened V by 7 bases and J by 1 base, and 14 bases separated the two germline ends. The CDR3 DNA sequence: TGTGCCAGCACCCCCGGGAACTTTGCCAAAAACATTCAGTACTTC. This gives the protein CASTPGNFAKNIQYF.

This rearrangement joins TRBV3-1 (or the pseudogene TRBV3-2) to TRBJ2-7; weak D call: TRBD1 (6 bases). The CDR3 has 13 amino acids. Germline CDR1 is LGHDT and CDR2 is YNNKEL (reference sequence). Trimming pared 6 bases from V and 7 bases from J, leaving 16 bases between. CDR3 coding DNA: TGTGCCAGCAGACGTACAGGGATTGGGGAGCAGTACTTC. It yields the protein CASRRTGIGEQYF.

The V call is TRBV7-8, the J call TRBJ2-6, with 13 bases aligning to TRBD2. Germline lookup yields CDR1 SGHVS and CDR2 FQNEAQ. With 2 bases clipped from V and 0 bases from J, the junction kept 4 bases outside the gene matches. CDR3 length: 19 amino acids. CDR3 in amino acids: CASSLPGLAGSSGANVLTF. The CDR3 DNA is TGTGCCAGCAGCTTACCGGGACTAGCGGGGAGCTCTGGGGCCAACGTCCTGACTTTC.

This chain joins TRBV30 and TRBJ2-2; perhaps TRBD2 as D (5 bases). V was trimmed by 0 bases and J by 5 bases, leaving 10 bases between them. The CDR3 is 14 amino acids. Germline lookup yields CDR1 GTSNPN and CDR2 SVGIG (reference sequence). The CDR3 sequence is CAWSVLQRTGELFF. Here the CDR3 DNA reads TGTGCCTGGAGTGTTTTACAGCGGACCGGGGAGCTGTTTTTT.

This chain uses TRBV2 with TRBJ1-2, with D maybe TRBD1 (6 bases). The CDR3 loop spans 13 amino acids. Trimming took off 5 bases at V and 8 bases at J, with 15 bases between the two ends. CDR1 and CDR2 (germline): SNHLY, FYNNEI. The CDR3 DNA reads as TGTGCCAGCAGTTCCATTACAGGGTACGGCTACACCTTC. Its protein is CASSSITGYGYTF.

The chain has TRBV28 and TRBJ2-3, with D tentatively TRBD2 (6 bases). The V end lost 6 bases, the J end lost 7 bases, and 23 bases lay between the germline ends. Germline CDR1 is MDHEN and CDR2 is SYDVKM. The CDR3 extends over 16 amino acids. The CDR3 region is CASSLTMGLPGNTQYF. CDR3 nucleotides: TGTGCCAGCAGCCTTACAATGGGACTCCCCGGGAATACGCAGTATTTT.

As regards this clone: An end of the junction differs from the germline gene, which may be a read error. The chain is built from TRBV11-2 and TRBJ1-2; possibly TRBD1 for D (6 bases). CDR1 and CDR2 from the germline V gene are SGHAT and FQNNGV. The length of the CDR3 is 12 residues. The CDR3 DNA follows: TGTGCCAGCAACAGGGAAAACTCTGGCTACACCTTC. As protein: CASNRENSGYTF.

The rearrangement uses TRBV2 and TRBJ2-1, with 11 bases identical to TRBD2. CDR1 and CDR2 from the germline V gene are SNHLY and FYNNEI. V lost 1 base, J lost 2 bases, and 4 bases stayed unmatched. This CDR3 spans 17 amino acids. This CDR3 is CASSEGLAGGTYNEQFF. CDR3 nucleotides: TGTGCCAGCAGTGAAGGTTTAGCGGGGGGGACCTACAATGAGCAGTTCTTC.

The J gene is TRBJ2-1, the V gene TRBV5-1, with D uncertain. Trimming pared 1 base from V and 1 base from J, leaving 12 bases between. The CDR3 contains 16 residues. CDR1 is SGHRS and CDR2 is YFSETQ in the germline V gene. CDR3 sequence reads: CASSLSQEPSYNEQFF. DNA of the CDR3: TGCGCCAGCAGCTTGAGTCAAGAGCCTTCCTACAATGAGCAGTTCTTC.

This chain joins TRBV15 and TRBJ2-1, with D unclear. V lost 0 bases and J 3 bases, leaving 9 bases between the germline ends. Germline V gives CDR1 LNHNV, CDR2 YYDKDF (reference sequence). This CDR3 is 15 amino acids long. DNA of the CDR3: TGTGCCACCAGCAGAGAATCGGGTGTCTACAATGAGCAGTTCTTC. It yields the protein CATSRESGVYNEQFF. Full variable domain (rest looked up from reference TRBV15 and TRBJ2-1): DAMVIQNPRYQVTQFGKPVTLSCSQTLNHNVMYWYQQKSSQAPKLLFHYYDKDFNNEADTPDNFQSRRPNTSFCFLDIRSPGLGDTAMYLCATSRESGVYNEQFFGPGTRLTVL.

The rearrangement links TRBV10-3 to TRBJ1-4; maybe TRBD1 (5 bases). Trimming removed 10 bases from V and 3 bases from J, with 15 bases in between. This CDR3 has 14 residues. In germline, CDR1 is ENHRY, CDR2 SYGVKD. CDR3 coding DNA: TGTGCCACCTCAGACAGTGCGTCTAATGAAAAACTGTTTTTT. This translates into CATSDSASNEKLFF.

The chain joins TRBV9 to TRBJ1-1, with D possibly being TRBD1 (5 bases). V lost 0 bases and J lost 8, with 11 bases in between. The CDR3 covers 13 residues. Germline lookup yields CDR1 SGDLS and CDR2 YYNGEE. CDR3 bases: TGTGCCAGCAGCGTAGGAACTCAGGGAGAAGCTTTCTTT. Its protein is CASSVGTQGEAFF.

The chain uses TRBV7-3 and TRBJ1-1; D gene ambiguous. CDR1 SGHTA and CDR2 FQGTGA come from the germline V gene. The CDR3 runs 15 residues. V was trimmed by 0 bases and J by 4 bases, leaving 12 bases between them. The CDR3 is CASSLTGYQRTEAFF. CDR3 coding DNA: TGTGCCAGCAGCTTAACAGGATATCAGCGCACTGAAGCTTTCTTT.

The V call is TRBV30, the J call TRBJ2-1, with 12 bases matching TRBD2. The V segment lost 1 base and the J segment 2 bases; nucleotides outside the gene matches: 6. The length of the CDR3 is 17 residues. CDR1 is GTSNPN and CDR2 is SVGIG in the germline V gene (reference sequence). The chain's CDR3 is CAWSALGLAGTYNEQFF. Here the CDR3 DNA reads TGTGCCTGGAGTGCTCTCGGACTAGCGGGAACCTACAATGAGCAGTTCTTC.

This chain uses TRBV6-2 or TRBV6-3 with TRBJ2-3; D might be TRBD2 (6 bases). V shed 2 bases and J shed 2 bases, with 14 bases lying between them. The CDR3 runs to 16 residues. Germline values: CDR1 MNHEY, CDR2 SVGEGT. CDR3 sequence reads: CASSYPGRGNTDTQYF. The DNA of the CDR3 is TGTGCCAGCAGTTACCCGGGGCGGGGAAACACAGATACGCAGTATTTT.